Following are 10 T cell receptor beta chains from one sample sequenced in a study of shared clonotypes between healthy human individuals. Terminally differentiated effector memory CD45RA+ cells were excluded from the naive CD8 cells, which were CD45RO-negative and positively selected for CCR7. Profiled with immunoSEQ multiplex PCR; TCRdb holds only in-frame clones, not every one. Of about 2,200,000 clones in the sample, under 95% were seen once. Source material: naive CD8+ T cells from PBMCs. The receptors were gathered from a man between 18 and 35 years old in good health. Some clones in this sample may be carry-over from other donors' samples.

This chain links TRBV27 with TRBJ1-1; the D is unclear. CDR1 is MNHEY, CDR2 SMNVEV, per germline (reference sequence). The CDR3 has 15 residues. V was trimmed by 3 bases and J by 0 bases, leaving 11 bases between them. The CDR3 reads CASSLSPLMNTEAFF. CDR3 DNA sequence: TGTGCCAGCAGTTTGTCCCCTCTTATGAACACTGAAGCTTTCTTT.

DNA for the CDR3: TGTGCCAGCAGCTTGGAGGGAGCCACAGATACGCAGTATTTT. Translation: CASSLEGATDTQYF. V usage is TRBV7-9 and J usage is TRBJ2-3; possible D gene TRBD2, 6 bases. Germline CDR1 and CDR2: SEHNR and FQNEAQ (reference sequence). The length of the CDR3 is 14 residues. Trimming took 3 bases from V and 2 from J, leaving 9 bases between them.

This clone has a single count. The gene calls are TRBV9 and TRBJ1-4, with 7 nucleotides matching TRBD1. The V and J ends lost 0 bases and 7 bases, in that order; junction bases with no gene match: 6. In germline, CDR1 is SGDLS, CDR2 YYNGEE. CDR3 length: 15 amino acids. CDR3 nucleotides: TGTGCCAGCAGCGTAGAAGGGACAGCGCGTGAAAAACTGTTTTTT. Translation gives CASSVEGTAREKLFF.

The CDR3 nucleotides read TGTGCCAGCAGTGAAGAACTCCAGGGGACCCCTAATGAAAAACTGTTTTTT. It encodes CASSEELQGTPNEKLFF. The chain joins TRBV6-1 to TRBJ1-4; tentative D call: TRBD1 (6 bases). CDR3 size: 17 residues. The V and J ends lost 1 base and 3 bases respectively, with 15 bases between them. Per germline, CDR1 MNHNS and CDR2 SASEGT.

The chain employs TRBV10-3 and TRBJ2-3; TRBD2 agrees at 7 bases. This CDR3 spans 15 amino acids. V was clipped by 6 bases and J by 4 bases; unmatched bases: 10. Germline V gene data show CDR1 as ENHRY and CDR2 as SYGVKD. CDR3 in DNA: TGTGCCATCAGGAGTCTGGCGGGAGAATCAGATACGCAGTATTTT. This codes for CAIRSLAGESDTQYF.

The table lists this clone with a count of one. This chain uses TRBV6-6 with TRBJ2-3; perhaps TRBD2 as D (6 bases). The CDR3 extends over 14 amino acids. Germline lookup yields CDR1 MNHNY and CDR2 SVGAGI (reference sequence). The germline V and J ends were trimmed by 1 base and 2 bases, with 7 bases remaining between them. The CDR3 DNA is TGTGCCAGCAGTTACTGGGGGGACACAGATACGCAGTATTTT. Encoded protein: CASSYWGDTDTQYF.

Concerning this clone itself: Other nucleotide sequences from this sample produce the same CDR3. The chain links TRBV10-1 to TRBJ2-7; TRBD1 might be the D (6 bases). The length of the CDR3 is 13 residues. In germline, CDR1 is WNHNN, CDR2 SYGVQD (reference sequence). Trimming cost V 5 bases and J 1 base, with 9 bases left between them. In DNA form, the CDR3 reads TGCGCCAGCAGTCCCGGGACATCCTACGAGCAGTACTTC. It yields the protein CASSPGTSYEQYF.

The chain carries TRBV6-5 and TRBJ2-7; the match to TRBD1 covers 7 bases. The CDR3 spans 16 residues. V lost 0 bases, J lost 2 bases, and 7 bases stayed unmatched. The germline V gene encodes CDR1 MNHEY and CDR2 SVGAGI. The CDR3 spells CASSYSSGTVAYEQYF. The CDR3 nucleotides are TGTGCCAGCAGTTACTCGAGTGGGACAGTAGCCTACGAGCAGTACTTC.

This chain uses TRBV27 with TRBJ1-2; no reliable D call. Germline CDR1 MNHEY, CDR2 SMNVEV (reference sequence). The CDR3 totals 17 residues. Trimming left V 1 base short and J 3 bases short, with 18 bases between. The CDR3 coding sequence is TGTGCCAGCAGTTTATACCCCGTTGAAATCCAATACTATGGCTACACCTTC. This sequence encodes CASSLYPVEIQYYGYTF.

This clone was seen once. The V call is TRBV7-3, the J call TRBJ2-7; a weak D match, TRBD2 (5 bases). The CDR3 length is 15 residues. V lost 4 bases and J 3 bases, leaving 16 bases between the germline ends. Germline loops: CDR1 SGHTA, CDR2 FQGTGA. CDR3 sequence (DNA): TGTGCCAGCAGCTATTCATCTCGGGGTCTCTACGAGCAGTACTTC. It translates to CASSYSSRGLYEQYF.